This T cell receptor beta chain was retrieved from a study of blood T cell repertoires in COVID-19. On the study more broadly: The samples span acute and convalescent COVID-19 from the United States, Italy and Spain.

This table comes from immunoSEQ multiplex PCR, and its TCRdb copy is limited to in-frame clones, with some not included. The sample contains 450,000 to 500,000 clones, 80% to 90% of which appear only once. Germline assignment: CDR1 SNHLY and CDR2 FYNNEI. Trimming took 7 bases from V and 5 from J; bases not matched to a gene: 12. The length of the CDR3 is 15 residues. V gene TRBV2 combines with J gene TRBJ2-5, with TRBD1 matching over 8 bases. This TCR derives from a human donor in a cohort sampled during active COVID-19. Sequencing was performed on peripheral blood. CDR3 in DNA: TGTGCCAGCAAACCGGACAGGGTCCCCTCGGAGACCCAGTACTTC. Its translation: CASKPDRVPSETQYF.